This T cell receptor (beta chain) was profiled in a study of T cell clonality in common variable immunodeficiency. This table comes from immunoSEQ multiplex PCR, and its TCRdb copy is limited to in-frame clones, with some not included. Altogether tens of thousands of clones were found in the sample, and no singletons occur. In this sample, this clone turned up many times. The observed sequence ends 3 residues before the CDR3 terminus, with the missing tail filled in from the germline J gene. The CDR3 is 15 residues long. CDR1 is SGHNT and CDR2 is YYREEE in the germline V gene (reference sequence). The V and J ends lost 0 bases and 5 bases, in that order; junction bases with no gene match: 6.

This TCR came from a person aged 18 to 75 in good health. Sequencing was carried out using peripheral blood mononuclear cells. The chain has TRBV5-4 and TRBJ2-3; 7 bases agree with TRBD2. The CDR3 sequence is CASSLGAGDGDTQYF. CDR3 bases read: TGTGCCAGCAGCTTGGGTGCGGGAGACGGAGATACG.